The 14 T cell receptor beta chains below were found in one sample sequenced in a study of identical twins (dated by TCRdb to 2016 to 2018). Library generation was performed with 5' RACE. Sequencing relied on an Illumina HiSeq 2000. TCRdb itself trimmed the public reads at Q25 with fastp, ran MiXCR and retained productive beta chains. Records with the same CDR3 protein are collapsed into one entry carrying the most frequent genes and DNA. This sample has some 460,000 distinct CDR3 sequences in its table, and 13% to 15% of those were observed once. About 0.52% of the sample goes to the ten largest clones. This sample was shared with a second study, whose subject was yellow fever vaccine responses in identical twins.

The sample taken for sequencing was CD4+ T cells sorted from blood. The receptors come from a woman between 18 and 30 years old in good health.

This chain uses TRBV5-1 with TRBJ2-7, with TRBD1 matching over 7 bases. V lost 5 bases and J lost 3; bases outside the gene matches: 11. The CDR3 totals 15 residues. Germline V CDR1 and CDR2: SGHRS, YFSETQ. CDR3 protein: CASREGTASLYEQYF. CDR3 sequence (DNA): TGCGCCAGCAGGGAAGGGACAGCATCCCTCTACGAGCAGTACTTC.

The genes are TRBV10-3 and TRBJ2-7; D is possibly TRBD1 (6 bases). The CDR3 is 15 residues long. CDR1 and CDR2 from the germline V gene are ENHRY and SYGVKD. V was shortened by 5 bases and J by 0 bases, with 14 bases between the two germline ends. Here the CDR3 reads CAISSGTQISYEQYF. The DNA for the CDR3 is TGTGCCATCAGTTCCGGGACACAGATCTCCTACGAGCAGTACTTC.

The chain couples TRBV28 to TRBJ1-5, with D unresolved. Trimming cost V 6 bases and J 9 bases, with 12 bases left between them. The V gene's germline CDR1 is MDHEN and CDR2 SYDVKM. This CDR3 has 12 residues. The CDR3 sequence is CASSPGVGPQHF. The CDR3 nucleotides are TGTGCCAGCAGCCCCGGGGTCGGGCCCCAGCATTTT.

This chain's CDR3 is CASSYTRVDGYTF. The CDR3 DNA reads TGTGCCAGCAGTTACACCAGGGTAGACGGCTACACCTTC. The rearrangement links TRBV6-5 to TRBJ1-2; possible D gene TRBD1, 5 bases. The V end was cut by 2 bases, the J end by 8 bases, with 12 bases between. The CDR3 is 13 amino acids. Germline loops: CDR1 MNHEY, CDR2 SVGAGI.

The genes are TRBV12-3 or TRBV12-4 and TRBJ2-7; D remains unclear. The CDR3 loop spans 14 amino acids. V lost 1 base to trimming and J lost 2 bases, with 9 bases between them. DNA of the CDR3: TGTGCCAGCAGTTTAGAGAACGGCCCCTACGAGCAGTACTTC. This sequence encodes CASSLENGPYEQYF.

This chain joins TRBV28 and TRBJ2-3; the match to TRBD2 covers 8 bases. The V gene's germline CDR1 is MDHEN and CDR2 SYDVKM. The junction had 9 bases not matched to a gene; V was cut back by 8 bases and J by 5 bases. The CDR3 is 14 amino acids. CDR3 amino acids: CASAPGGPLDTQYF. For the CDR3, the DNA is TGTGCCAGCGCCCCGGGGGGGCCGCTAGATACGCAGTATTTT. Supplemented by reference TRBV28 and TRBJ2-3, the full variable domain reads DVKVTQSSRYLVKRTGEKVFLECVQDMDHENMFWYRQDPGLGLRLIYFSYDVKMKEKGDIPEGYSVSREKKERFSLILESASTNQTSMYLCASAPGGPLDTQYFGPGTRLTVL.

Here the CDR3 reads CASSFLAGEGKTQYF. Written as DNA, the CDR3 is TGCGCCAGCAGCTTTCTAGCGGGAGAAGGAAAGACCCAGTACTTC. The chain carries TRBV5-1 and TRBJ2-5; TRBD2 matches 10 bases. Germline V gene lookup returns CDR1 SGHRS and CDR2 YFSETQ. Trimming cost V 2 bases and J 6 bases; bases outside gene matches: 7. The CDR3 totals 15 residues.

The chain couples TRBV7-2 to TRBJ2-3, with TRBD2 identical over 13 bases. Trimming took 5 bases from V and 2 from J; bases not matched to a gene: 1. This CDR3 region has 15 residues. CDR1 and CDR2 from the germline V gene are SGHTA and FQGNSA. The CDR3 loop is CASSTSGRDTDTQYF. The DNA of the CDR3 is TGTGCCAGCAGCACTAGCGGGAGGGACACAGATACGCAGTATTTT.

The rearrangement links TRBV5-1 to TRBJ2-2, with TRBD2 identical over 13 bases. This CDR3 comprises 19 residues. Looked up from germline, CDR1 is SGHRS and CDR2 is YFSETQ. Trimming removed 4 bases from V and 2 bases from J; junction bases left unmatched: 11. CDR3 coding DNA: TGCGCCAGCAGCCCCCGCCAGGGACTAGCGGGGAGAAACACCGGGGAGCTGTTTTTT. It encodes CASSPRQGLAGRNTGELFF.

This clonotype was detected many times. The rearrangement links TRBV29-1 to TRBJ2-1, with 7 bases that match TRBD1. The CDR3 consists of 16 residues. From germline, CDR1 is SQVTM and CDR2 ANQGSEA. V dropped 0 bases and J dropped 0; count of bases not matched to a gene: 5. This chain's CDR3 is CSVEDQGERSYNEQFF. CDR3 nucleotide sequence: TGCAGCGTTGAAGATCAGGGGGAACGCTCCTACAATGAGCAGTTCTTC.

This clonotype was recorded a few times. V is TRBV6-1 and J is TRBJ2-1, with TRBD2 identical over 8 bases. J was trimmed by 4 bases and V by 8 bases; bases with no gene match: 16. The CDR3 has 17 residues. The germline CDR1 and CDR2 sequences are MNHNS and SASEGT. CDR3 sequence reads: CASSRTGASGLYNEQFF. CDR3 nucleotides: TGTGCCAGCTCCCGAACGGGGGCTAGCGGGTTATACAATGAGCAGTTCTTC.

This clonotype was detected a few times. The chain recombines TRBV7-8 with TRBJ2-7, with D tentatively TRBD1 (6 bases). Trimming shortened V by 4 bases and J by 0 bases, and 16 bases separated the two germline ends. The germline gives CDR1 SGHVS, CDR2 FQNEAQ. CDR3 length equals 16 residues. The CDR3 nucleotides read TGTGCCAGCAGCTCCAGGGGCCAGTCGAGCTCCTACGAGCAGTACTTC. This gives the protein CASSSRGQSSSYEQYF.

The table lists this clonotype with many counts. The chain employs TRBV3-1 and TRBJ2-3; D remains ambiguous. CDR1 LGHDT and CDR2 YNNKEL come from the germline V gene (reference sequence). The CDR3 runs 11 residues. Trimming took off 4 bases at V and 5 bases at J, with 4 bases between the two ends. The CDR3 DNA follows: TGTGCCAGCAGCCGAAAAGATACGCAGTATTTT. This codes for CASSRKDTQYF.

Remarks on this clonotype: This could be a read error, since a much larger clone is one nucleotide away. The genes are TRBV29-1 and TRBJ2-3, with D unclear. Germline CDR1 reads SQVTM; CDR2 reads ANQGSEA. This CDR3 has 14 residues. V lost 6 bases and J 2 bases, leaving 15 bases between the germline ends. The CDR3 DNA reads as TGCAGCGTCGCCGCCCCCGTACTCACAGATACGCAGTATTTT. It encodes CSVAAPVLTDTQYF.